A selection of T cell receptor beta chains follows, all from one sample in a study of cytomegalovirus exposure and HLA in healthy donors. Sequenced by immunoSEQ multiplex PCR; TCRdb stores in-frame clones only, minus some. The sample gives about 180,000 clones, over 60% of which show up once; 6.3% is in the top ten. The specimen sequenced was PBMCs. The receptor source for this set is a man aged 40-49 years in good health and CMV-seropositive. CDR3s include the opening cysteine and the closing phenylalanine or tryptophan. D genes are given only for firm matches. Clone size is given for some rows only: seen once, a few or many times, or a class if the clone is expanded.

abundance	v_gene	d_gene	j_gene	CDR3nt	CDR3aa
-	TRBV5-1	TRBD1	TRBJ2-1	TGCGCCAGCAGCCGGAGACAGGGGGATTACAATGAGCAGTTCTTC	CASSRRQGDYNEQFF
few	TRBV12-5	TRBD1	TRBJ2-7	TGTGCTAGTGGTTTAGGGACAGTAACCTACGAGCAGTACTTC	CASGLGTVTYEQYF
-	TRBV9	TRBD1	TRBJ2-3	TGTGCCAGCAGCTCCGACAGGGGGCGCCAAGATACGCAGTATTTT	CASSSDRGRQDTQYF
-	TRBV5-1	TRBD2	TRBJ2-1	TGCGCCAGCAGCACCGGGACTAGCGGGAGTAAGCACAATGAGCAGTTCTTC	CASSTGTSGSKHNEQFF
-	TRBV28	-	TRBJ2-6	TGTGCCAGCAGTTGGTCGGGACAACTCTCTGGGGCCAACGGCCTGACTTTC	CASSWSGQLSGANGLTF
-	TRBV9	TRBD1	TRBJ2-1	TGTGCCAGCAGCCTAATGGGACAGGGGGCGAACAATGAGCAGTTCTTC	CASSLMGQGANNEQFF
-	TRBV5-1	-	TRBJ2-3	TGCGCCAGCAGCTTGCGGTCCAGGGGAGTCACAGATACGCAGTATTTT	CASSLRSRGVTDTQYF
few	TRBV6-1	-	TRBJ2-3	TGTGCCAGCAGTATCACTAGCTGGACAGATACGCAGTATTTT	CASSITSWTDTQYF
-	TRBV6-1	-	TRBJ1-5	TGTGCCAGCAGTGAACAGGTAGAACAGCCCCAGCATTTT	CASSEQVEQPQHF
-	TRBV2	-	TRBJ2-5	TGTGCCAGCAGTGAAGCCCGAGAGACCCAGTACTTC	CASSEARETQYF
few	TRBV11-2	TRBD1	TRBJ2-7	TGTGCCAGCAGCTGGGGGGACAGGGCCTACGAGCAGTACTTC	CASSWGDRAYEQYF
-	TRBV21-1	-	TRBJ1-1	-	CASSKFGRGTRNTEAFF
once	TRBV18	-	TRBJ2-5	TGTGCCAGCTCACCCAGCGGGGAGACCCAGTACTTC	CASSPSGETQYF
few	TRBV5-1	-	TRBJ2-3	TGCGCCAGCAGCTTGGTCCCCGGTAACACAGATACGCAGTATTTT	CASSLVPGNTDTQYF
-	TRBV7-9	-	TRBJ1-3	TGTGCCAGCATACAGCTTAATTTAGAAAACACCATATATTTT	CASIQLNLENTIYF
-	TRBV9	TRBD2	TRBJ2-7	TGTGCCAGCAGCGTAGAAGGCAGCGGGAGACGTCACGAGCAGTACTTC	CASSVEGSGRRHEQYF
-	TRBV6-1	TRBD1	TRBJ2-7	TGTGCCAGCAGTTTTGGGACAGGGGCTAACTACGAGCAGTACTTC	CASSFGTGANYEQYF
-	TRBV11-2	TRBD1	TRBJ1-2	TGTGCCAGCAGCTTCACGACCGACAGGGGAAATGGCTACACCTTC	CASSFTTDRGNGYTF
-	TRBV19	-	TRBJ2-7	TGTGCCAGTAGTATAAGGGCGGAGGTCTACGAGCAGTACTTC	CASSIRAEVYEQYF
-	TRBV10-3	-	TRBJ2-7	TGTGCCATCAGAGGAGGAGGGACCTACGAGCAGTACTTC	CAIRGGGTYEQYF
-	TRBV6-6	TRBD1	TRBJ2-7	TGTGCCAGCAGTTCAAACAGGGGGCGCGACTACGAGCAGTACTTC	CASSSNRGRDYEQYF
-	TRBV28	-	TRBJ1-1	TGTGCCAGCAGTCCGAGGACAGTCTTGAACACTGAAGCTTTCTTT	CASSPRTVLNTEAFF
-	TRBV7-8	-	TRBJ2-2	TGTGCCAGCAGCCTAAATATCAGGGTAGGGGCAGCCGGTGCCGGGGAGCTGTTTTTT	CASSLNIRVGAAGAGELFF
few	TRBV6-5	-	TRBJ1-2	TGTGCCAGCAGTTACCGGGGTCCGAACTATGGCTACACCTTC	CASSYRGPNYGYTF
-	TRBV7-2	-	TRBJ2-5	TGTGCCAGCAGCTTGGACAGAGGGCCACAAGAGACCCAGTACTTC	CASSLDRGPQETQYF
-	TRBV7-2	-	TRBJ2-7	TGTGCCAGCAGCTTAGTAACACCTTCCTACGAGCAGTACTTC	CASSLVTPSYEQYF
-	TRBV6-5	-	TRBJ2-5	TGTGCCAGCAGTTACTTCACAGCACAAGAGACCCAGTACTTC	CASSYFTAQETQYF
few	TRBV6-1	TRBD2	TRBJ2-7	TGTGCCAGCAGGGCTAGCGGGGTTTCCTACGAGCAGTACTTC	CASRASGVSYEQYF
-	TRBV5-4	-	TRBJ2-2	TGTGCCAGCAGCCCTGGCCGGGGGTCAAACACCGGGGAGCTGTTTTTT	CASSPGRGSNTGELFF
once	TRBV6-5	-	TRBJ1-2	TGTGCCAGCAGCCCATGGGCAGGGAGGATTGATGGCTACACCTTC	CASSPWAGRIDGYTF
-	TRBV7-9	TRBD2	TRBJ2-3	TGTGCCAGCAGCTTAGATCGGCTAGCGGGAGTTACAGATACGCAGTATTTT	CASSLDRLAGVTDTQYF
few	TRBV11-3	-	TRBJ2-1	TGTGCCAGCAGCTTAGAGATCATCGGCGGGTACAATGAGCAGTTCTTC	CASSLEIIGGYNEQFF
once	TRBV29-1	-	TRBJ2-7	TGCAGCGTTGAAAAACAGTCTACCTACGAGCAGTACTTC	CSVEKQSTYEQYF
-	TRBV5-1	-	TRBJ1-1	TGCGCCAGCAGCTTGGCTGGGGGAGGTATGAACACTGAAGCTTTCTTT	CASSLAGGGMNTEAFF
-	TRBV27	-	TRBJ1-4	TGTGCCAGCAGTACCCGACAGAGTAATGAAAAACTGTTTTTT	CASSTRQSNEKLFF
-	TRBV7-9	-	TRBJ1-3	TGTTCCAGCAGCTGGAGACAGGCTCGGGGAAACACCATATATTTT	CSSSWRQARGNTIYF
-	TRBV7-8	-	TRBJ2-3	TGTGCCAGCAGCTTAGTTGTCGCGAGCACAGATACGCAGTATTTT	CASSLVVASTDTQYF
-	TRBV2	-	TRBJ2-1	TGTGCCAGCAGCAATACCCGTAGAGTTGACAATGAGCAGTTCTTC	CASSNTRRVDNEQFF
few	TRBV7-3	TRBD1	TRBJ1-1	TGTGCCAGCAGCTTGACAGGGGGCGCAGGAACTGAAGCTTTCTTT	CASSLTGGAGTEAFF
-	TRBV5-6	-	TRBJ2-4	TGTGCCAGCAGCCCGACCCTACTACCGGACAAAAACATTCAGTACTTC	CASSPTLLPDKNIQYF
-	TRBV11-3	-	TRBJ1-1	TGTGCCAGCAGCTTAGGCAGCGACAGTAACACTGAAGCTTTCTTT	CASSLGSDSNTEAFF
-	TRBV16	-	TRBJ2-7	TGTGCCAGCAGCCAATCTAATAGCAGGGTCTACGAGCAGTACTTC	CASSQSNSRVYEQYF
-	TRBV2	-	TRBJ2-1	TGTGCCAGCAGTACTATTGAGCAGTTCTTC	CASSTIEQFF
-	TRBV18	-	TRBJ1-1	TGTGCCAGCTCACCATCACAGGGAAACACTGAAGCTTTCTTT	CASSPSQGNTEAFF
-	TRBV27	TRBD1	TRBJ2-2	TGTGCCAGCAGCTTAAGGGGACAGGGGTGCACCGGGGAGCTGTTTTTT	CASSLRGQGCTGELFF
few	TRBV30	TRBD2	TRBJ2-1	TGTGCCTGGAGCGGAAAGGGACTAGCTGGCAATGAGCAGTTCTTC	CAWSGKGLAGNEQFF
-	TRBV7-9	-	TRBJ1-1	TGTGCCAGCAGCTCTTGGGGGCCGGACACTGAAGCTTTCTTT	CASSSWGPDTEAFF
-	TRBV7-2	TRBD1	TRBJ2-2	TGTGCCAGCAGCTGGGACAGGGGAAGCACCGGGGAGCTGTTTTTT	CASSWDRGSTGELFF
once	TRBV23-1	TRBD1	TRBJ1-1	TGCGCCAGCAGTCAATCACACCGACAGGGAAGGAGCGCTGAAGCTTTCTTT	CASSQSHRQGRSAEAFF
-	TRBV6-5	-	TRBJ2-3	TGTGCCAGCAGTTACTCGAATGATGGGAGGAATACGCAGTATTTT	CASSYSNDGRNTQYF
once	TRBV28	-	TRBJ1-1	TGTGCCAGCAGCTCCAGCAACCGAGGGGGGGGCGGTGAAGCTTTCTTT	CASSSSNRGGGGEAFF
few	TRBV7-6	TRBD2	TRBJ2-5	TGTGCCAGCAGTCTAGCGGGAGTCTTGAAGACCCAGTACTTC	CASSLAGVLKTQYF